This T cell receptor (gamma chain) emerged from a study of Vδ1+ human thymocytes. Sequences come from RNA converted to cDNA by reverse transcription. The CDR3 regions were amplified by multiplex PCR from V-gene primers to a constant-region primer. TCRdb called clones anew from the multiplex PCR reads with CATT. The sample contains over 20,000 gamma-chain clones, roughly 13% of which appear only once. The sorted cells were CD3+ Vdelta1+ Vdelta2- thymocytes from alphabeta-depleted thymus. Sorted Vdelta1+ thymocytes were roughly 98% to 99.6% pure. CDR3 length: 11 residues. The germline CDR1 and CDR2 sequences are EGSTGY and YDSYTSSV. The V segment lost 8 bases and the J segment 11 bases; nucleotides outside the gene matches: 12. Study-wide points: TRG sequences recurred across donors, whereas TRD sequences stayed essentially private. Around 20% of thymic delta-chain sequences were Vdelta2, with few Vdelta3, unlike blood Vdelta1+ controls. Thymic TRG and TRD repertoires appeared highly polyclonal, with Gaussian CDR3 length distributions.

Note on this clone: Its antigen is undetermined.

The genes are TRGV4 and TRGJ1 or TRGJ2. The clonotype comes from a child under two years old who had congenital heart surgery. Sample: Vdelta1+ gamma-delta thymocytes from the thymus. Subset reported: FACS-sorted CD3+ TCRalphabeta- TCRVdelta1+ TCRVdelta2- thymocytes. The CDR3 protein is CATFISGEKLF. The DNA for the CDR3 is TGTGCCACCTTTATCAGTGGGGAGAAACTCTTT.